This TCR beta chain was sequenced during a study of T cell clonality in common variable immunodeficiency. Study-wide points: Patient heterogeneity in the CVID cohort limited correlations between repertoire features and clinical complications.

V was shortened by 5 bases and J by 4 bases, with 13 bases between the two germline ends. Germline assignment: CDR1 SGHTA and CDR2 FQGTGA. The CDR3 covers 14 residues. This clone was observed many times. Its antigen remains unidentified. With the read ending 3 residues before the CDR3 end, the germline J gene is used to fill in that end. Control and CVID samples contributed equal amounts of genomic DNA. The data were produced by immunoSEQ multiplex PCR, yet TCRdb's version contains in-frame clones alone and is incomplete. Altogether fewer than 65,000 clones were found in the sample, and no singletons occur.

Input material: peripheral blood mononuclear cells. The source of this sequence is a person aged 18 to 70 in good health. V usage is TRBV7-3 and J usage is TRBJ2-3, with a possible D match to TRBD2 (7 bases). CDR3 sequence: CASSAGGGPDTQYF. The DNA read from the CDR3 is TGTGCCAGCAGCGCTGGGGGGGGCCCAGATACG.